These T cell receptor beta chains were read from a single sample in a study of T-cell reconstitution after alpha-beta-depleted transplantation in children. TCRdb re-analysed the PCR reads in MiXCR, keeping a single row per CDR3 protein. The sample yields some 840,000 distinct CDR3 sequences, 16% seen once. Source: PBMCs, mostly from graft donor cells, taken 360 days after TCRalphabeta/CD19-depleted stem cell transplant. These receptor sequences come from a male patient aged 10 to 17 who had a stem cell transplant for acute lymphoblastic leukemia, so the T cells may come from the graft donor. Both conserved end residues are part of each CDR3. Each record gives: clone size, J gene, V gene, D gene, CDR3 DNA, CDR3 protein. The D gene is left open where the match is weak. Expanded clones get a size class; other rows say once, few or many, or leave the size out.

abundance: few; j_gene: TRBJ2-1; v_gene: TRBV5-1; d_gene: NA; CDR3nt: TGCGCCAGCAGCGCATCGGGGGCTAGCGGTAGTAGCTCCTACAATGAGCAGTTCTTC; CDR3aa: CASSASGASGSSSYNEQFF
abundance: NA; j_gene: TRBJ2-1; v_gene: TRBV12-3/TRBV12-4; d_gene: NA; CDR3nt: TGTGCCAGCGAAGAGGGAGATGAGCAGTTCTTC; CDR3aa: CASEEGDEQFF
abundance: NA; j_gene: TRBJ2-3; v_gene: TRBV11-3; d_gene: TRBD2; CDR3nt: TGTGCCAGCAGCCCCGGGCGGACTAGCGGGAGTTCAGATACGCAGTATTTT; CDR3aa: CASSPGRTSGSSDTQYF
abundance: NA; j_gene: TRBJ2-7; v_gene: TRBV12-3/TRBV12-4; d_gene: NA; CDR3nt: TGTGCCAGCAGTCCAATAGGTATTGAGGACTTTTACGAGCAGTACTTC; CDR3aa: CASSPIGIEDFYEQYF
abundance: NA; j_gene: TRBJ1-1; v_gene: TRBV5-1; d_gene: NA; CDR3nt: TGCGCCAGCAGCCCCTACCTGGGCACTGAAGCTTTCTTT; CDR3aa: CASSPYLGTEAFF
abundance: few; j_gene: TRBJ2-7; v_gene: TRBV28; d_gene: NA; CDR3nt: TGTGCCAGCAGTTTAGCAGGACTCCCGGGCGAGCAGTACTTC; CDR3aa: CASSLAGLPGEQYF
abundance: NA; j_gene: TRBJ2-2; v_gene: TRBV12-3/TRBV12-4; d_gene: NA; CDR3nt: TGTGCCAGCAGTTTAGGATTGGGACACAACACCGGGGAGCTGTTTTTT; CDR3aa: CASSLGLGHNTGELFF
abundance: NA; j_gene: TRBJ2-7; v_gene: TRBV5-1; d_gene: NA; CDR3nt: TGCGCCAGCAGCTCCCCCGAGGGACATTCCTACGAGCAGTACTTC; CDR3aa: CASSSPEGHSYEQYF
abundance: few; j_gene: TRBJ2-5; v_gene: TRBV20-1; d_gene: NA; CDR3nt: TGCAGTGCTAGAGATATGTTCGAGGAGACCCAGTACTTC; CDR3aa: CSARDMFEETQYF
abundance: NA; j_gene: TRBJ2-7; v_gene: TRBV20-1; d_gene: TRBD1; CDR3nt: TGCAGTGCCTCGGGACAGGGGGCGGGTGAGCAGTACTTC; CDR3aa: CSASGQGAGEQYF
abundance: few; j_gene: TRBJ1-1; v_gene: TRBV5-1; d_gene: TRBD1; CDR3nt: TGCGCCAGCAGCTTGGCCGGGACAGGGTGGACTGAAGCTTTCTTT; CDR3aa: CASSLAGTGWTEAFF
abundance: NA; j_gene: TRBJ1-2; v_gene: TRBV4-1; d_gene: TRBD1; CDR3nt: TGCGCCAGCAGCCACATGACAGGGGGAAAAGGCTACACCTTC; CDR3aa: CASSHMTGGKGYTF
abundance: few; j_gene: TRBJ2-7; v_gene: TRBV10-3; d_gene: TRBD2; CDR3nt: TGTGCCATCAGTGAGGTTAGCGGGAGTGTTATCTACGAGCAGTACTTC; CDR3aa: CAISEVSGSVIYEQYF
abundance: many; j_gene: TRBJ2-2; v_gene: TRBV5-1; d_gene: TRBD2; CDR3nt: TGCGCCAGCAGCTACTCGACTAGCGGTAACACCGGGGAGCTGTTTTTT; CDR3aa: CASSYSTSGNTGELFF
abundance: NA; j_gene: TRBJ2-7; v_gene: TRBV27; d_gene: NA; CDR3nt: TGTGCCAGCAGTTTAGAATACCCCCACGAGCAGTACTTC; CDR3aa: CASSLEYPHEQYF
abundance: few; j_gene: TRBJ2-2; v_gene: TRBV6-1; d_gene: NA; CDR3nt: TGTGCCAGCAGGCATCCCACAGGGCCTTACGGGGAGCTGTTTTTT; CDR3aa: CASRHPTGPYGELFF
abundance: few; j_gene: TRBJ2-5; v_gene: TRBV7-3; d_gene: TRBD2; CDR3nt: TGTGCCAGCAGCCAAGGGACTAGCGGAGGGGCCCAGTACTTC; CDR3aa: CASSQGTSGGAQYF
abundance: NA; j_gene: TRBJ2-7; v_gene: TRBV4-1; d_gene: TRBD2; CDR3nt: TGCGCCAGCAGCCACGGACTAGCGGGATTGCTCTTACGAGGGCAGTACTTC; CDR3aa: CASSHGLAGLLLRGQYF
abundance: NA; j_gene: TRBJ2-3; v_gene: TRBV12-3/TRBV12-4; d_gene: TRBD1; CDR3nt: TGTGCCATCTTCGAAGGCCCGGGACAGATTTTCACAGATACGCAGTATTTT; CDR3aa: CAIFEGPGQIFTDTQYF
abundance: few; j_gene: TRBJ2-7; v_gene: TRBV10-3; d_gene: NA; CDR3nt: TGTGCCATCAGTGAGCCGGGACGGTCTAGCTACGAGCAGTACTTC; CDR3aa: CAISEPGRSSYEQYF
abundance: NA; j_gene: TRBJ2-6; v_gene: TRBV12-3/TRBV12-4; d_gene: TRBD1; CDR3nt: TGTGCCTGCAGTTTGGGACAGGGGTCCGCCTCTGGGGCCAACGTCCTGACTTTC; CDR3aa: CACSLGQGSASGANVLTF
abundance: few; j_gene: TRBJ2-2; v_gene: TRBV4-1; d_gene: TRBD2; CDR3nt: TGCGCCAGCAGCCCGTCCTCCTTGGGACTAAAAACCGGGGAGCTGTTTTTT; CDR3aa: CASSPSSLGLKTGELFF
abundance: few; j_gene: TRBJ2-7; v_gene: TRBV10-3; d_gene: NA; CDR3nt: TGTGCCATCAGTGAGGGGCGAGTAGCCCAAAGGGACGAGCAGTACTTC; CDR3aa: CAISEGRVAQRDEQYF
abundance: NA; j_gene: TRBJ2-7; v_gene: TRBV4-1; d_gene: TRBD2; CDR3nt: TGCGCCAGCAGCATCCTAGCGGGGTTCTACGAGCAGTACTTC; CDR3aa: CASSILAGFYEQYF
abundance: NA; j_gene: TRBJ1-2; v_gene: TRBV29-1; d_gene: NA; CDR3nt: TGCAGCGTTGAACATTCCAGGGGTGATCCTGGCTACACCTTC; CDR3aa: CSVEHSRGDPGYTF
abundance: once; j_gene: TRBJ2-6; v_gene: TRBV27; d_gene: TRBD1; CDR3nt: TGTGCCAGCAGTTTATCGACAGGGATCTTAACCTCTGGGGCCAACGTCCTGACTTTC; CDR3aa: CASSLSTGILTSGANVLTF
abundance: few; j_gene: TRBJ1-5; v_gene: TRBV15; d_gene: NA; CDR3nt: TGTGCCACCAGGGAGGGATCCTATAGCAATCAGCCCCAGCATTTT; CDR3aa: CATREGSYSNQPQHF
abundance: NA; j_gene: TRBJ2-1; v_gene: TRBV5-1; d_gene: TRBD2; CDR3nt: TGCGCCAGCAGCTCCCTGGGGCAGGGGACTAGCGGGCGCCTAACCTACAATGAGCAGTTCTTC; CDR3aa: CASSSLGQGTSGRLTYNEQFF